This TCR beta chain is drawn from a study of cytomegalovirus exposure and HLA in healthy donors. The study, taken as a whole, reports: Productive rates of about 87% or about 30% were seen for most TCR beta V segments in an earlier analysis. The study put 160 or so TCR beta chains on its list as cytomegalovirus-associated.

With regard to this clone: The antigen remains unidentified.

Primers for the PCR totalled 60 Vbeta and 13 Jbeta. Some clones are missing from TCRdb's copy, which holds only in-frame ones; the method was immunoSEQ multiplex PCR. The sample has approximately 170,000 clones; roughly 79% are singletons. Sequencing used PBMCs. The clonotype originates from a male donor in good health and CMV-seropositive.

CDR3 sequence reads: CASSYRWSNYGYTF. The CDR3 nucleotides read TGTGCCAGCAGTTACCGGTGGAGTAACTATGGCTACACCTTC. J is TRBJ1-2 and V is TRBV6-5, with no clear D. The CDR3 consists of 14 residues. Germline V lookup: CDR1 MNHEY, CDR2 SVGAGI. The ends were cut back, 2 bases at V and 1 base at J, with 8 bases in the middle.